The 10 T cell receptor beta chains below were found in one sample sequenced in a study of regulatory T cells in long-lasting Graves disease. Time point denoted: persistent/refractory GD, antithyroid drugs over 5 years with positive TRAb. RNA from PBMCs was the source of the TCR library. Arm-PCR of CDR3 regions and iRepertoire HTBI primers were the basis on which TCR beta libraries were built. TCRdb analysed the multiplex PCR reads with MiXCR anew, one entry per CDR3 protein. Of roughly 500,000 distinct CDR3 sequences in the sample, about 20% are singletons; the top ten hold 13%. The specimen was peripheral blood mononuclear cells (PBMCs), collected when the disease was refractory, from a patient treated with antithyroid drugs. Source of these receptors: a female donor with Graves disease.

This clonotype was counted only a few times. J is TRBJ2-3 and V is TRBV12-3 or TRBV12-4, with a tentative D call TRBD1 (6 bases). The V and J ends lost 7 bases and 4 bases respectively, with 18 bases between them. CDR3 size: 15 residues. CDR3 residues: CASTSWSQGSDTQYF. The CDR3 DNA reads as TGTGCCAGCACTTCCTGGAGTCAGGGGTCAGATACGCAGTATTTT.

This clonotype showed up many times. V usage is TRBV28 and J usage is TRBJ2-5, with TRBD1 matching over 7 bases. CDR1 is MDHEN, CDR2 SYDVKM, per germline. The CDR3 length is 16 residues. The V and J ends lost 5 bases and 4 bases, in that order; junction bases with no gene match: 13. CDR3 sequence reads: CASSTSTGHKRETQYF. The CDR3, as DNA: TGTGCCAGCAGTACCTCGACAGGGCATAAACGAGAGACCCAGTACTTC.

There are a few counts of this clonotype. The chain has TRBV29-1 and TRBJ1-5, with TRBD1 matching over 8 bases. There are 16 residues in the CDR3. With V trimmed by 6 bases and J by 1 base, 11 bases remained unmatched. CDR1 SQVTM and CDR2 ANQGSEA come from the germline V gene. The CDR3 is CSVSTGGSRSNQPQHF. As DNA, the CDR3 is TGCAGCGTCTCCACAGGGGGAAGTAGAAGCAATCAGCCCCAGCATTTT.

On this clonotype itself: A much more abundant neighbour one base away suggests this may be a read error. The CDR3 spells CAWSPTHGGTGAFF. CDR3 in DNA: TGTGCCTGGAGTCCTACCCATGGGGGCACTGGAGCTTTCTTT. The V gene is TRBV30, the J gene TRBJ1-1, with D perhaps TRBD1 (6 bases). Germline V gene lookup returns CDR1 GTSNPN and CDR2 SVGIG (reference sequence). The CDR3 spans 14 residues.

This chain links TRBV3-1 with TRBJ2-5, with 10 bases that match TRBD1. After removal of 0 bases from V and 4 bases from J, the junction contained 5 bases not matched to a gene. The V gene's germline CDR1 is LGHDT and CDR2 YNNKEL (reference sequence). This CDR3 contains 16 residues. CDR3 coding DNA: TGTGCCAGCAGCCAAGACCTCCGGACAGGGGGAGAGACCCAGTACTTC. Translated, it gives CASSQDLRTGGETQYF.

There are many counts of this clonotype. The chain uses TRBV28 and TRBJ1-4; D is unclear. Germline CDR1 reads MDHEN; CDR2 reads SYDVKM. CDR3 length equals 13 residues. The V and J ends lost 5 bases and 8 bases respectively, with 12 bases between them. The CDR3: CASSPVGREKLFF. CDR3 coding DNA: TGTGCCAGCAGTCCGGTCGGACGCGAAAAACTGTTTTTT.

The chain couples TRBV6-2 or TRBV6-3 to TRBJ2-6, with TRBD2 as a possible D gene (5 bases). The CDR3 has 16 residues. V gave up 2 bases and J gave up 0 bases, with 8 bases separating them. Per germline, CDR1 MNHEY and CDR2 SVGEGT. CDR3 in amino acids: CASSYNGISGANVLTF. In DNA, the CDR3 is TGTGCCAGCAGTTACAACGGGATCTCTGGGGCCAACGTCCTGACTTTC.

This clonotype was detected many times. The gene calls are TRBV2 and TRBJ1-1; TRBD1 might be the D (5 bases). The CDR3 loop spans 14 amino acids. From germline, CDR1 is SNHLY and CDR2 FYNNEI. V was trimmed by 7 bases and J by 3 bases, leaving 15 bases between them. The CDR3, as DNA: TGTGCCAGCACCACACTTGGGGCGGACACTGAAGCTTTCTTT. Amino acids: CASTTLGADTEAFF.

The chain uses TRBV6-2 or TRBV6-3 and TRBJ2-7; D might be TRBD2 (6 bases). Trimming cost V 0 bases and J 3 bases, with 24 bases left between them. This CDR3 contains 19 residues. Germline loops: CDR1 MNHEY, CDR2 SVGEGT. The CDR3 nucleotides are TGTGCCAGCAGTTACTCGTTTTCGGGAGAATGGTTTGGATTCTACGAGCAGTACTTC. Translating it yields CASSYSFSGEWFGFYEQYF.

The table lists this clonotype with a few counts. The gene calls are TRBV5-6 and TRBJ1-2; 7 bases map to TRBD1. Trimming at V came to 4 bases and at J to 8 bases, leaving 11 bases not matched to a gene. This CDR3 contains 14 residues. CDR1 and CDR2 from the germline V gene are SGHDT and YYEEEE. The CDR3 sequence is CASSRTDRVRGYTF. The CDR3 nucleotides are TGTGCCAGCAGCCGAACTGACAGGGTCAGGGGCTACACCTTC.